This entry lists 2 T cell receptor beta chains sequenced from one sample in a study of blood T cells in healthy people across ages. The second PCR ran 7 to 11 cycles with a sample-barcoded 5' primer and J-beta primers. MiXCR, applied by TCRdb to the 5' RACE reads, yields one record per CDR3 protein. Here the sample spans 540,000 or so distinct CDR3 sequences, roughly 43% being singletons. Sequenced sample: blood. These receptors were obtained from a man aged 80 or over in good health.

This chain connects TRBV6-1 to TRBJ2-3; a possible D gene is TRBD1 (6 bases). V lost 5 bases and J 4 bases, leaving 10 bases between the germline ends. The CDR3 is made up of 13 amino acids. The germline CDR1 and CDR2 sequences are MNHNS and SASEGT. DNA for the CDR3: TGTGCCAGCAGTATCCCAGGGGCAGATACGCAGTATTTT. Its translation: CASSIPGADTQYF.

The table lists this clonotype with a few counts. The gene calls are TRBV4-2 and TRBJ2-3; 10 bases fit TRBD1. J was trimmed by 3 bases and V by 0 bases; bases with no gene match: 6. Per germline, CDR1 LGHNA and CDR2 YNFKEQ. CDR3 length equals 17 residues. The CDR3 here is CASSQDRDRGVTDTQYF. The DNA for the CDR3 is TGTGCCAGCAGCCAAGACCGGGACAGGGGTGTGACAGATACGCAGTATTTT.